The 12 T cell receptor beta chains below were found in one sample sequenced in a study of blood T cell repertoires in COVID-19. Libraries were prepared by immunoSEQ multiplex PCR; TCRdb keeps only in-frame clonotypes and omits some of them. The sample lists about 160,000 clones, roughly 84% seen once, with 15% to 20% in the top ten. Sequenced: PBMCs or T cells enriched from blood (not recorded which). All receptors come from a man between 60 and 70 years old who had recovered from COVID-19.

The rearrangement links TRBV28 to TRBJ1-2; D might be TRBD1 (5 bases). The CDR3 is made up of 15 amino acids. V lost 2 bases and J lost 4, with 14 bases in between. Germline loops: CDR1 MDHEN, CDR2 SYDVKM. CDR3 region: CASSLGGTMIYGYTF. CDR3 bases: TGTGCCAGCAGTTTAGGGGGGACTATGATCTATGGCTACACCTTC.

In this sample, this clone turned up once. The chain combines TRBV28 with TRBJ1-5; 9 bases line up with TRBD1. CDR1 MDHEN and CDR2 SYDVKM come from the germline V gene. The CDR3 is 14 residues long. Germline trimming cut 3 bases from V and 7 bases from J; bases unmatched to any gene: 4. The CDR3 sequence: CASSLDRGWQPQHF. In DNA, the CDR3 is TGTGCCAGCAGTTTGGACAGGGGATGGCAGCCCCAGCATTTT.

The J gene is TRBJ2-2, the V gene TRBV3-1 (or the pseudogene TRBV3-2), with D perhaps matching TRBD2 (5 bases). Looked up from germline, CDR1 is LGHDT and CDR2 is YNNKEL (reference sequence). The germline V and J ends were trimmed by 1 base and 5 bases, with 8 bases remaining between them. The CDR3 is 14 residues long. CDR3 sequence reads: CASSQVRDTGELFF. The CDR3 coding sequence is TGTGCCAGCAGCCAAGTCCGGGATACCGGGGAGCTGTTTTTT.

This chain uses TRBV28 with TRBJ2-7; TRBD2 aligns across 13 bases. Looked up from germline, CDR1 is MDHEN and CDR2 is SYDVKM. Trimming removed 5 bases from V and 4 bases from J; junction bases left unmatched: 8. The CDR3 length is 16 residues. As DNA, the CDR3 is TGTGCCAGCAGTATCACTAGCGGGGGGGCTCTGTACGAGCAGTACTTC. It encodes CASSITSGGALYEQYF.

The chain joins TRBV6-5 to TRBJ1-3; a possible D gene is TRBD1 (6 bases). The V gene lost 5 bases and the J gene lost 4 bases, with 15 bases spanning the gap. CDR1 is MNHEY and CDR2 is SVGAGI in the germline V gene. This CDR3 has 15 residues. CDR3 sequence: CASSLDRSSGNTIYF. CDR3 DNA: TGTGCCAGCAGTCTTGACAGGTCTTCAGGAAACACCATATATTTT.

V usage is TRBV29-1 and J usage is TRBJ2-7; 7 bases map to TRBD2. Germline V CDR1 and CDR2: SQVTM, ANQGSEA. The CDR3 is 14 residues long. With 0 bases clipped from V and 3 bases from J, the junction kept 5 bases outside the gene matches. The CDR3 DNA sequence: TGCAGCGTTGAAGAAGCCACGGGGGGCTACGAGCAGTACTTC. Its translation is CSVEEATGGYEQYF.

The V gene is TRBV19, the J gene TRBJ1-1; 8 positions match TRBD1. Looked up from germline, CDR1 is LNHDA and CDR2 is SQIVND (reference sequence). CDR3 length: 13 amino acids. V was pared by 5 bases and J by 11 bases, with 10 bases of the junction left unmatched. CDR3 in amino acids: CASSLRRGQVAFF. In DNA, the CDR3 is TGTGCCAGTAGTCTCCGGAGGGGACAGGTTGCTTTCTTT.

The chain uses TRBV2 and TRBJ1-5; D might be TRBD1 (5 bases). The V and J ends lost 9 bases and 4 bases respectively, with 19 bases between them. The CDR3 length is 15 residues. The V gene's germline CDR1 is SNHLY and CDR2 FYNNEI. In nucleotides, the CDR3 is TGTGCCAGTATGGGGGGTGCGGCCTTAAATCAGCCCCAGCATTTT. Residues: CASMGGAALNQPQHF.

The chain recombines TRBV4-1 with TRBJ1-1; 9 bases are a match to TRBD1. V shed 4 bases and J 0 bases; nucleotides not matched to a gene: 6. Germline assignment: CDR1 MGHRA and CDR2 YSYEKL. This CDR3 has 16 residues. The CDR3 loop is CASSLSGTGMNTEAFF. Here the CDR3 DNA reads TGCGCCAGCAGCCTTTCCGGGACAGGGATGAACACTGAAGCTTTCTTT.

V usage is TRBV11-3 and J usage is TRBJ2-5, with 7 bases aligning to TRBD2. V dropped 1 base and J dropped 5; count of bases not matched to a gene: 7. The germline V gene encodes CDR1 SGHNT and CDR2 YENEEA. This CDR3 is built from 15 residues. DNA for the CDR3: TGTGCCAGCAGCTTAGTGGGAGGGCCTGGGGAGACCCAGTACTTC. This encodes CASSLVGGPGETQYF.

The rearrangement links TRBV11-3 to TRBJ2-6; TRBD1 matches 11 bases. Germline V gives CDR1 SGHNT, CDR2 YENEEA. CDR3 length equals 18 residues. Trimming took 1 base from V and 0 from J; bases not matched to a gene: 2. This CDR3 is CASSLGGTGGSGANVLTF. The CDR3 region has the DNA TGTGCCAGCAGCTTAGGCGGGACAGGGGGCTCTGGGGCCAACGTCCTGACTTTC.

The chain links TRBV5-3 to TRBJ2-3; no clear D gene. TRBV5-3 is identified as an open reading frame with a role that is uncertain. Between the trimmed V and J ends, which lost 4 bases and 0 bases, there was a span of 27 bases. This CDR3 has 20 residues. The CDR3 protein is CARSQNLSLGKKASTDTQYF. The CDR3 region has the DNA TGTGCCAGAAGCCAAAATTTATCCCTAGGAAAGAAGGCTAGCACAGATACGCAGTATTTT.